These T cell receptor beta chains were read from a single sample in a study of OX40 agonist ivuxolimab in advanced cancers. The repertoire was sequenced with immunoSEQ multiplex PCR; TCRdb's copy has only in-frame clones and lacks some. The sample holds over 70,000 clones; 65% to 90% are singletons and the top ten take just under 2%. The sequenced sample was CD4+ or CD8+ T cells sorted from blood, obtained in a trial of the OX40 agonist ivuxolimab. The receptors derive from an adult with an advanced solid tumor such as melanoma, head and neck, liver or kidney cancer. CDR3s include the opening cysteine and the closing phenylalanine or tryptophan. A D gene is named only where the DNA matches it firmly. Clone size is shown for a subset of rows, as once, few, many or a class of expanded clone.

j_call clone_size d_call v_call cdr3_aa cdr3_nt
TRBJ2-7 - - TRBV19 CASSTILAHEQYF TGTGCCAGTAGTACCATCCTCGCCCACGAGCAGTACTTC
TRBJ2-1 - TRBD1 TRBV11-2 CASSLGLRTGPEFF TGTGCCAGCAGCTTAGGGTTGAGGACAGGGCCTGAGTTCTTC
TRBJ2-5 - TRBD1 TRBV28 CASGQGQETQYF TGTGCCAGCGGACAGGGCCAAGAGACCCAGTACTTC
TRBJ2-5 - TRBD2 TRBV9 CASSVVAGGLETQYF TGTGCCAGCAGCGTAGTAGCGGGGGGGCTAGAGACCCAGTACTTC
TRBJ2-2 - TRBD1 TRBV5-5 CASSLKGAAGVNTGELFF TGTGCCAGCAGCTTGAAGGGGGCCGCAGGGGTGAACACCGGGGAGCTGTTTTTT
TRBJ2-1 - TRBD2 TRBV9 CASSSRLAGGHNEQFF TGTGCCAGCAGCTCCCGACTAGCGGGGGGGCACAATGAGCAGTTCTTC
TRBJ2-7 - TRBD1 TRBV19 CASSTSGGSYEQYF TGTGCCAGTAGTACATCAGGGGGATCCTACGAGCAGTACTTC
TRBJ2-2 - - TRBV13 CASSPGRMNTGELFF TGTGCCAGCAGCCCAGGACGGATGAACACCGGGGAGCTGTTTTTT
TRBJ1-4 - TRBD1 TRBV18 CASSPKGGRTGKLFF TGTGCCAGCTCACCAAAAGGGGGCAGGACGGGAAAACTGTTTTTT
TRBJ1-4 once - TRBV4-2 CASSQGGAREEKLFF TGTGCCAGCAGTCAAGGAGGGGCCCGGGAAGAAAAACTGTTTTTT
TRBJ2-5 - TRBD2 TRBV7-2 CASSLERGETQYF TGTGCCAGTAGCTTAGAGCGGGGAGAGACCCAGTACTTC
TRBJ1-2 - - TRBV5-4 CASSLQPRLGDGYTF TGTGCCAGCAGCTTGCAGCCTCGGCTAGGGGATGGCTACACCTTC
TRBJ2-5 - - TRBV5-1 CASSWEWEETQYF TGCGCCAGTTCCTGGGAGTGGGAAGAGACCCAGTACTTC
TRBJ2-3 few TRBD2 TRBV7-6 CASSLGTSGASTDTQYF TGTGCCAGCAGCCTCGGGACTAGCGGCGCTAGCACAGATACGCAGTATTTT
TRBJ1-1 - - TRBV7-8 CASSLKGTWERNTEAFF TGTGCCAGCAGCTTAAAGGGGACTTGGGAGAGGAACACTGAAGCTTTCTTT
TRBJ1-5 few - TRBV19 CASSIVTGPQHF TGTGCCAGTAGTATAGTTACGGGGCCCCAGCATTTT
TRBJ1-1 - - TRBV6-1 CASCLGRNTEAFF TGTGCCAGCTGTCTAGGTAGAAATACTGAAGCTTTCTTT
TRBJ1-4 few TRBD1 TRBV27 CASSLGTGHEKLFF TGTGCCAGCAGCCTCGGGACAGGGCATGAAAAACTGTTTTTT
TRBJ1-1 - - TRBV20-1 CSARPRLTAFF TGCAGTGCTAGGCCCCGACTGACAGCTTTCTTT
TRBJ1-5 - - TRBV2 CASGRELNSGSNQPQHF TGTGCCAGCGGCAGGGAACTAAATTCGGGGAGCAATCAGCCCCAGCATTTT
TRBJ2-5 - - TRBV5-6 CASSLQAGPGETQYF TGTGCCAGCAGCTTGCAGGCAGGGCCGGGGGAGACCCAGTACTTC
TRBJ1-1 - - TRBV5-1 CASSPDRHVAFF TGCGCCAGCAGCCCGGATAGGCATGTAGCTTTCTTT
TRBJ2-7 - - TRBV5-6 CASSSKPYEQYF TGTGCCAGCAGCTCCAAACCCTACGAGCAGTACTTC
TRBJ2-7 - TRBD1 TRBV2 CASTPGQTVREQYF TGTGCCAGCACCCCGGGACAGACAGTACGGGAGCAGTACTTC
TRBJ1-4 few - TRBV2 CASSVGFGEKLFF TGTGCCAGCAGTGTAGGGTTCGGTGAAAAACTGTTTTTT
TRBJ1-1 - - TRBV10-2 CASSESAGSSGTEAFF TGCGCCAGCAGTGAGTCTGCGGGATCATCAGGGACTGAAGCTTTCTTT
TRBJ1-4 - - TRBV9 CASSVGFGSVNEKLFF TGTGCCAGCAGCGTAGGCTTTGGGTCTGTTAATGAAAAACTGTTTTTT
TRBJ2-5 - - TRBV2 CASSVLREETQYF TGTGCCAGCAGTGTTCTTAGGGAGGAGACCCAGTACTTC
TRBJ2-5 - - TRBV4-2 CASSQERLEETQYF TGTGCCAGCAGCCAAGAGCGCTTGGAGGAGACCCAGTACTTC
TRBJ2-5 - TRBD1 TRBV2 CANAGTGEQTQYF TGTGCCAACGCCGGGACAGGGGAGCAGACCCAGTACTTC
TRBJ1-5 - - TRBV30 CAWNAVDSNQPQHF TGTGCCTGGAATGCGGTGGATAGCAATCAGCCCCAGCATTTT
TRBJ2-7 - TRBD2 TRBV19 CASSLAGANYEQYF TGTGCCAGTAGCTTAGCGGGGGCCAACTACGAGCAGTACTTC
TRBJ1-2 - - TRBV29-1 CSVEDAAQSYGYTF TGCAGCGTTGAAGATGCGGCCCAGAGCTATGGCTACACCTTC
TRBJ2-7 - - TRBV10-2 CASSEGPGAAEQYF TGCGCCAGCAGTGAGGGGCCAGGGGCGGCCGAGCAGTACTTC
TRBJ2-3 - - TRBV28 CASSFRLGRSIDTQYF TGTGCCAGCAGTTTTAGGCTCGGACGGAGTATAGATACGCAGTATTTT
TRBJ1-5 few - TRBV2 CASKRINQPQHF TGTGCCAGCAAACGGATCAATCAGCCCCAGCATTTT
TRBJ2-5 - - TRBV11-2 CASSLLQETQYF TGTGCCAGCAGCCTACTACAAGAGACCCAGTACTTC
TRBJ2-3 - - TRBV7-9 CASSLALDSGSTDTQYF TGTGCCAGCAGCTTAGCGCTTGATAGCGGTAGCACAGATACGCAGTATTTT
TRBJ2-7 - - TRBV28 CASSSGHFYEQYF TGTGCCAGCAGTTCCGGACACTTCTACGAGCAGTACTTC
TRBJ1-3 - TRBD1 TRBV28 CASTTQGAGNTIYF TGTGCCAGCACGACACAGGGGGCGGGAAACACCATATATTTT
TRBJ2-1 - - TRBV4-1 CASSQDWSSNEQFF TGCGCCAGCAGCCAAGATTGGTCATCTAATGAGCAGTTCTTC
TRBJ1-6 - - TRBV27 CASRFGGYPSSYNSPLHF TGTGCCAGCCGATTTGGGGGGTACCCCAGCTCCTATAATTCACCCCTCCACTTT
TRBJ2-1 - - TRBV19 CASSIRPEWEQFF TGTGCCAGTAGTATCCGGCCGGAATGGGAGCAGTTCTTC
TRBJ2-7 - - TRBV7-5 CVRSLRPGGEQYF TGTGTCAGAAGCTTACGGCCGGGGGGAGAGCAGTACTTC
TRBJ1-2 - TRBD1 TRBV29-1 CSVLTGENYGYTF TGCAGCGTATTGACAGGGGAAAACTATGGCTACACCTTC
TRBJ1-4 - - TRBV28 CASSAPGSYEKLFF TGTGCCAGCAGCGCCCCGGGATCATATGAAAAACTGTTTTTT
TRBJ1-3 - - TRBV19 CASSLPSLSGNTIYF TGTGCCAGTAGTTTGCCTTCCCTCTCTGGAAACACCATATATTTT
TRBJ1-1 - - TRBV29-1 CSSYGGNTEAFF TGCAGTTCGTATGGAGGGAACACTGAAGCTTTCTTT
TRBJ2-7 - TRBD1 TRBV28 CASSRTGIGQYF TGTGCCAGCAGTAGGACAGGGATAGGGCAGTACTTC
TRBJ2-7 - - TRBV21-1 CASSKAPPEYEQYF TGTGCCAGCAGCAAAGCGCCACCAGAATACGAGCAGTACTTC
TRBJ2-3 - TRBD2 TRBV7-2 CASSSQGTSGGTDTQYF TGTGCCAGCAGCTCCCAGGGGACTAGCGGGGGGACAGATACGCAGTATTTT
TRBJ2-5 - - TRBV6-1 CASSENTGYQETQYF TGTGCCAGCAGTGAAAATACGGGGTACCAAGAGACCCAGTACTTC